This TCR beta chain is drawn from a study of T cells after yellow fever vaccination. Study details: Preparing low-cell-number fractions relied on SMART-Seq v4 Ultra Low Input.

As to this clonotype: Antigen unknown.

TCRdb used MiXCR to reprocess the 5' RACE reads, holding one entry per CDR3 protein. The sample contains some 670,000 distinct CDR3 sequences, roughly an eighth of which appear only once. Study-level points and caveats: A weaker secondary response peaked on day 5, the primary on day 15. Re-detected after boosting: most primary clones, about 95% of CD4 and 88% of CD8. There was a small share of clonotypes that showed up in both the CD4 and CD8 compartments.

This receptor was obtained from a man aged 25 to 45 who received the YFV17D yellow fever vaccine. Sequenced here: PBMCs, sampled on the day of the yellow fever booster vaccination.

CDR3 in amino acids: CASASGTDSGNTIYF. DNA for the CDR3: TGTGCCAGCGCTTCCGGGACTGACTCTGGAAACACCATATATTTT. This chain joins TRBV6-1 and TRBJ1-3, with D possibly TRBD1 on 5 matching bases. This CDR3 is built from 15 residues. The V and J ends lost 8 bases and 0 bases respectively, with 14 bases between them. Germline V gene data show CDR1 as MNHNS and CDR2 as SASEGT.